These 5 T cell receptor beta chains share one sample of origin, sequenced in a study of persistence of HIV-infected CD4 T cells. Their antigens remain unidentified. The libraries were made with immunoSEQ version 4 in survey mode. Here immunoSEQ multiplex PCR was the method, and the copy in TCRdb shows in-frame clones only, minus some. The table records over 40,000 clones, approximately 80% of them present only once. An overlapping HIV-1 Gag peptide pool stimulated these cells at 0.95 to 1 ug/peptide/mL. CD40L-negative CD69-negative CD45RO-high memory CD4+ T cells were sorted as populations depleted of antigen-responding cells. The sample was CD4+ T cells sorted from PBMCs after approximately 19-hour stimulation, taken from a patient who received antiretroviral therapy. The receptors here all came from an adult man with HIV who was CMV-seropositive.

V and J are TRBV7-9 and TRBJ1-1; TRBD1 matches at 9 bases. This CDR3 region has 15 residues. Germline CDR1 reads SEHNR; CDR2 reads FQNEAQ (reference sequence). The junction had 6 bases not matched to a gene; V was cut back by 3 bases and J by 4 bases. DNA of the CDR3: TGTGCCAGCAGCTTCCGGACAGGGGCGACCACTGAAGCTTTCTTT. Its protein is CASSFRTGATTEAFF. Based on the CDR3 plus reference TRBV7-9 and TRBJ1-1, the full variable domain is DTGVSQNPRHKITKRGQNVTFRCDPISEHNRLYWYRQTLGQGPEFLTYFQNEAQLEKSRLLSDRFSAERPKGSFSTLEIQRTEQGDSAMYLCASSFRTGATTEAFFGQGTRLTVV.

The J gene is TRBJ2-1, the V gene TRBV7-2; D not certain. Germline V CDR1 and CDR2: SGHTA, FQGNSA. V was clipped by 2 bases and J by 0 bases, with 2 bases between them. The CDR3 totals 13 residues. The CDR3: CASSLSSYNEQFF. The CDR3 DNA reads TGTGCCAGCAGCTTAAGCTCCTACAATGAGCAGTTCTTC.

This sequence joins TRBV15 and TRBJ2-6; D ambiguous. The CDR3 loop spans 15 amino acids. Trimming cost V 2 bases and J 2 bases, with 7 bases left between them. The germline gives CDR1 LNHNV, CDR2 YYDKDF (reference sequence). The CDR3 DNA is TGTGCCACCAGCAGAAGGACCGCTGGGGCCAACGTCCTGACTTTC. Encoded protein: CATSRRTAGANVLTF.

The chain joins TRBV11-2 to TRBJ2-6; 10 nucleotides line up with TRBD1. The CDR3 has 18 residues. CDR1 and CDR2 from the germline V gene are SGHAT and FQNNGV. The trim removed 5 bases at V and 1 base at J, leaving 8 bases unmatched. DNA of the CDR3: TGTGCCAGCAGCCAGATAGGACAGGGGGGTTCTGGGGCCAACGTCCTGACTTTC. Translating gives CASSQIGQGGSGANVLTF.

Here the CDR3 reads CAWSVWGTGVYSNQPQHF. The CDR3 nucleotides are TGTGCCTGGAGTGTATGGGGGACAGGGGTTTATAGCAATCAGCCCCAGCATTTT. The chain uses TRBV30 and TRBJ1-5; 10 nucleotides align to TRBD1. The junction had 8 bases not matched to a gene; V was cut back by 0 bases and J by 0 bases. There are 18 residues in the CDR3. CDR1 is GTSNPN and CDR2 is SVGIG in the germline V gene (reference sequence). The whole variable domain, filled in from reference TRBV30 and TRBJ1-5, reads SQTIHQWPATLVQPVGSPLSLECTVEGTSNPNLYWYRQAAGRGLQLLFYSVGIGQISSEVPQNLSASRPQDRQFILSSKKLLLSDSGFYLCAWSVWGTGVYSNQPQHFGDGTRLSIL.